The 16 T cell receptor beta chains below were found in one sample sequenced in a study of immune heterogeneity within non-small cell lung tumors. Bulk tumor genomic DNA, roughly 600 ng per sample, was the template. Taken during surgery, several biopsies per primary tumor were spaced as far apart as possible within the tumor mass. Their non-small cell lung cancer was newly diagnosed and untreated, and the patients underwent curative surgery. For the TCR beta CDR3, multiplex PCR with 32 V and 13 J primers performed the amplification. TCRdb independently ran MiXCR on the multiplex PCR reads; one entry per CDR3 protein. There are over 4,500 distinct CDR3 sequences in the sample; 22% occur only once, and approximately 15% lies in the top ten. Sequenced material: lung tumor tissue. Every receptor here comes from a man between 60 and 70 years old with non-small cell lung cancer.

This clonotype is labeled as medium-sized. This sequence joins TRBV18 and TRBJ2-7; 12 bases line up with TRBD2. CDR3 length: 17 amino acids. With V trimmed by 4 bases and J by 5 bases, 12 bases remained unmatched. The V gene's germline CDR1 is KGHSH and CDR2 LQKENI. This chain's CDR3 is CASSLTPSGRASHEQYF. CDR3 in DNA: TGTGCCAGCTCACTCACCCCTAGCGGGAGGGCCAGTCACGAGCAGTACTTC.

The genes are TRBV5-6 and TRBJ2-1, with D maybe TRBD2 (5 bases). Trimming removed 0 bases from V and 3 bases from J, with 13 bases in between. The germline CDR1 and CDR2 sequences are SGHDT and YYEEEE. The CDR3 extends over 16 amino acids. The CDR3 nucleotides are TGTGCCAGCAGCTTGGTTGTTTCGGGGTTCTACAATGAGCAGTTCTTC. Translated: CASSLVVSGFYNEQFF.

By sample fraction, this clonotype is medium-sized. J is TRBJ2-7 and V is TRBV20-1; tentative D call: TRBD2 (6 bases). V lost 4 bases and J 3 bases, leaving 19 bases between the germline ends. The CDR3 contains 15 residues. CDR1 DFQATT and CDR2 SNEGSKA come from the germline V gene (reference sequence). The CDR3 DNA reads TGCAGTGCTACCCCCCCGTGGACTACTTTCTACGAGCAGTACTTC. It encodes CSATPPWTTFYEQYF.

This clonotype qualifies as medium-sized. V is TRBV2 and J is TRBJ2-7, with 10 bases fitting TRBD1. The germline V gene has CDR1 SNHLY and CDR2 FYNNEI. The trim removed 6 bases at V and 4 bases at J, leaving 15 bases unmatched. This CDR3 has 17 residues. The CDR3 coding sequence is TGTGCCAGCAGGGACGTTAAACGACAGGGGGCTTTTTACGAGCAGTACTTC. Amino acids: CASRDVKRQGAFYEQYF.

V and J are TRBV6-4 and TRBJ2-3, with D maybe TRBD2 (5 bases). There are 13 residues in the CDR3. V dropped 4 bases and J dropped 0 bases, with 5 bases sitting between them. Germline CDR1 reads MRHNA; CDR2 reads SNTAGT. CDR3: CASSGGSTDTQYF. The DNA of the CDR3 is TGTGCCAGCAGTGGCGGGAGCACAGATACGCAGTATTTT.

In the case of this clonotype: The junction and the germline gene differ at one end; a read error may be behind it. V gene TRBV3-1 combines with J gene TRBJ1-1; 8 nucleotides match TRBD1. CDR3 length: 15 residues. CDR1 LGHDT and CDR2 YNNKEL come from the germline V gene (reference sequence). The CDR3 sequence: CDSSQAGTGNYEQYF. The CDR3 DNA is TGTGACAGCAGCCAAGCGGGGACAGGCAACTACGAGCAGTACTTT.

Relative to its sample, this clonotype is large (0.1 to 1%). This chain connects TRBV6-1 to TRBJ2-2; 10 bases fit TRBD2. V was pared by 8 bases and J by 7 bases, with 10 bases of the junction left unmatched. Germline assignment: CDR1 MNHNS and CDR2 SASEGT. CDR3 length: 15 residues. In DNA, the CDR3 is TGTGCCAGCTCTTCTAGCGGGAGTATTATCGGGGAGCTGTTTTTT. Protein sequence: CASSSSGSIIGELFF.

The V and J genes are TRBV7-2 and TRBJ1-5; TRBD1 matches 7 bases. V was clipped by 7 bases and J by 3 bases; unmatched bases: 15. The CDR3 totals 17 residues. The germline CDR1 and CDR2 sequences are SGHTA and FQGNSA. In DNA, the CDR3 is TGTGCCAGCACCCTCCTCGGCAGGGGGGGTATCAATCAGCCCCAGCATTTT. It encodes CASTLLGRGGINQPQHF.

The gene calls are TRBV2 and TRBJ2-3; unclear D gene. CDR3 length: 11 amino acids. Germline V gene data show CDR1 as SNHLY and CDR2 as FYNNEI. CDR3 bases: TGTGTTAGCAGTCTGACAGATACGCAGTATTTT. Translation: CVSSLTDTQYF. Drawing the rest from reference TRBV2 and TRBJ2-3, the complete variable domain is EPEVTQTPSHQVTQMGQEVILRCVPISNHLYFYWYRQILGQKVEFLVSFYNNEISEKSEIFDDQFSVERPDGSNFTLKIRSTKLEDSAMYFCVSSLTDTQYFGPGTRLTVL.

Concerning this clonotype: This may come from a read error, since a much larger clone is one base off. The chain carries TRBV7-6 and TRBJ2-5; 8 bases match TRBD2. This CDR3 spans 12 amino acids. The germline V gene encodes CDR1 SGHVS and CDR2 FNYEAQ. The CDR3 reads CASSRQRETKYF. The CDR3, as DNA: TGTGCCAGCAGCAGACAGCGGGAGACCAAGTACTTC.

This clonotype is classed as medium-sized. The gene calls are TRBV7-9 and TRBJ1-4; TRBD1 aligns across 7 bases. In germline, CDR1 is SEHNR, CDR2 FQNEAQ (reference sequence). CDR3 size: 16 residues. J lost 0 bases, V lost 3 bases, and 4 bases had no gene match. CDR3 DNA: TGTGCCAGCAGCTTCAGACAGGGCCCAACTAATGAAAAACTGTTTTTT. Protein product: CASSFRQGPTNEKLFF.

J is TRBJ2-2 and V is TRBV6-1; 7 bases match TRBD2. The CDR3 sequence is 17 residues long. V shed 0 bases and J 6 bases; nucleotides not matched to a gene: 10. Germline V gene lookup returns CDR1 MNHNS and CDR2 SASEGT. The CDR3 sequence: CASSEALRPGRAGELFF. DNA of the CDR3: TGTGCCAGCAGTGAAGCGCTTCGTCCAGGGAGGGCCGGGGAGCTGTTTTTT.

This clonotype is labeled as medium-sized. The chain employs TRBV27 and TRBJ2-2; no clear D gene. The CDR3 runs 13 residues. V lost 6 bases and J lost 4, with 9 bases in between. The germline CDR1 and CDR2 sequences are MNHEY and SMNVEV (reference sequence). CDR3 residues: CASRMAVTGELFF. DNA of the CDR3: TGTGCCAGCAGAATGGCAGTCACCGGGGAGCTGTTTTTT.

The chain uses TRBV6-1 and TRBJ2-3; D is possibly TRBD1 (6 bases). V was shortened by 6 bases and J by 0 bases, with 19 bases between the two germline ends. Germline V lookup: CDR1 MNHNS, CDR2 SASEGT. The CDR3 runs 17 residues. CDR3 in amino acids: CASSELPGTISTDTQYF. For the CDR3, the DNA is TGTGCCAGCAGCGAACTTCCTGGGACAATTAGCACAGATACGCAGTATTTT.

Details on this clonotype: A much bigger clone sits one base away, suggesting this may be a read error. The CDR3 region is CAGSQGVANTIYF. The CDR3 DNA reads as TGCGCCGGCAGCCAGGGGGTAGCAAACACCATATATTTT. V and J are TRBV4-1 and TRBJ1-3; the match to TRBD1 covers 7 bases. CDR1 and CDR2 from the germline V gene are MGHRA and YSYEKL. CDR3 length equals 13 residues.

Details on this clonotype: Given a much more abundant clone one base away, this may be a read error. V gene TRBV5-6 combines with J gene TRBJ1-2; TRBD1 aligns across 7 bases. Germline V gives CDR1 SGHDT, CDR2 YYEEEE. This CDR3 is 13 amino acids long. Unmatched junction bases numbered 9, after V lost 4 bases and J lost 9 bases. CDR3 in amino acids: CASSLEGAGRYTF. The CDR3 DNA reads TGTGCCAGCAGCCTGGAGGGGGCTGGTCGCTACACCTTC.